One and the same sample provided the 5 T cell receptor beta chains below, sequenced in a study of OX40 agonist ivuxolimab in advanced cancers. The protocol was immunoSEQ multiplex PCR, while the TCRdb copy is restricted to in-frame clones and leaves out a portion. The data show 50,000 or so clones, about 86% seen once. The sample consisted of CD4+ or CD8+ T cells sorted from blood, taken in a trial of the OX40 agonist ivuxolimab. The receptors come from an adult with an advanced solid tumor such as melanoma, head and neck, liver or kidney cancer.

This clone was seen only a few times. The chain has TRBV6-5 and TRBJ1-1; D gene unclear. The CDR3 runs 11 residues. V shed 11 bases and J shed 1 base, with 8 bases lying between them. CDR1 and CDR2 from the germline V gene are MNHEY and SVGAGI. CDR3 DNA: TGTGCCGCCCGACAGAACACTGAAGCTTTCTTT. This gives the protein CAARQNTEAFF.

The rearrangement uses TRBV30 and TRBJ2-7, with 9 positions matching TRBD1. Per germline, CDR1 GTSNPN and CDR2 SVGIG (reference sequence). The CDR3 consists of 14 residues. V lost 1 base to trimming and J lost 3 bases; unmatched junction nucleotides: 4. The CDR3 nucleotides read TGTGCCTGGAGTGCAGGACAGGGGAGCTACGAGCAGTACTTC. It specifies CAWSAGQGSYEQYF. The entire variable domain, with the rest obtained from reference TRBV30 and TRBJ2-7, is as follows: SQTIHQWPATLVQPVGSPLSLECTVEGTSNPNLYWYRQAAGRGLQLLFYSVGIGQISSEVPQNLSASRPQDRQFILSSKKLLLSDSGFYLCAWSAGQGSYEQYFGPGTRLTVT.

Of note for this clone: At one of its ends the junction is not consistent with the germline gene, which may arise from a read error. The chain recombines TRBV10-3 with TRBJ2-7, with D possibly being TRBD2 (6 bases). CDR1 is ENHRY, CDR2 SYGVKD, per germline. This CDR3 has 15 residues. The CDR3 DNA is TGTGCCAGCAGTTCCCTCACGGGACTTGGCTACGAGCAGTACTTC. The encoded protein is CASSSLTGLGYEQYF.

V and J are TRBV4-1 and TRBJ1-6; TRBD1 aligns across 7 bases. The germline gives CDR1 MGHRA, CDR2 YSYEKL. The CDR3 loop spans 15 amino acids. Trimming cost V 0 bases and J 9 bases; bases outside gene matches: 5. The CDR3 sequence is CASSQEQGFSSPLHF. The CDR3 DNA follows: TGCGCCAGCAGCCAAGAACAGGGGTTCTCTTCACCCCTCCACTTT.

This sequence joins TRBV28 and TRBJ2-7; D may be TRBD2 (5 bases). Germline V gene lookup returns CDR1 MDHEN and CDR2 SYDVKM. The CDR3 contains 12 residues. V lost 7 bases to trimming and J lost 5 bases, with 12 bases between them. CDR3 in amino acids: CASTHSRDEQYF. The DNA for the CDR3 is TGTGCCAGCACCCATTCGAGGGACGAGCAGTACTTC.